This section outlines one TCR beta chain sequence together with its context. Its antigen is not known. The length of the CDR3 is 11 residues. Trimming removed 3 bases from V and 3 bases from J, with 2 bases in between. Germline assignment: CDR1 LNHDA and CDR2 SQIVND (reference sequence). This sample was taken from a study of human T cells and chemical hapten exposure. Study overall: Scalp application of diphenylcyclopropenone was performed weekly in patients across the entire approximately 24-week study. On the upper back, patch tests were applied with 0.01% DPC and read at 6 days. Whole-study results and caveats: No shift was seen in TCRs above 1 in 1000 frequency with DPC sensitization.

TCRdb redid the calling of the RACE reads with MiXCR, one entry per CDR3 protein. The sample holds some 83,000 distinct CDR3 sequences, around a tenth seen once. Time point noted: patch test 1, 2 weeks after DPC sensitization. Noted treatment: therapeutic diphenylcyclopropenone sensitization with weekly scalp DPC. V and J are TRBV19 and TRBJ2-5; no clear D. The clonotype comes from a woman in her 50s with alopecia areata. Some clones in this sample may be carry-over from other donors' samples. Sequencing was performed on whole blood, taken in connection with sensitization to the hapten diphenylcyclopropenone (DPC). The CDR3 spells CASSMEETQYF. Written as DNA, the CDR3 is TGTGCCAGTAGTATGGAAGAGACCCAGTACTTC.